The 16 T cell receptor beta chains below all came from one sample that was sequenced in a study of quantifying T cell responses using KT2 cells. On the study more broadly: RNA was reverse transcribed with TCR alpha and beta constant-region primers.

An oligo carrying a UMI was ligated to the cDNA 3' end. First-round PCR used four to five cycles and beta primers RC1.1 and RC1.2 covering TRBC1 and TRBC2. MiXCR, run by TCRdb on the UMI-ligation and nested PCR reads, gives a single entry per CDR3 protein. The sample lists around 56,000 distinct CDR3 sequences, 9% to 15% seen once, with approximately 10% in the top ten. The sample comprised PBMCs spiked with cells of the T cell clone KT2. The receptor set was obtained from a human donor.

The CDR3, as DNA: TGTGCCAGCAGGCAGGGTGTTTATGGCTACACCTTC. The encoded protein is CASRQGVYGYTF. V and J are TRBV6-1 and TRBJ1-2; a weak D match, TRBD1 (5 bases). Germline V gene data show CDR1 as MNHNS and CDR2 as SASEGT. The CDR3 has 12 amino acids. V was cut by 6 bases and J by 5 bases, with 10 bases left in between.

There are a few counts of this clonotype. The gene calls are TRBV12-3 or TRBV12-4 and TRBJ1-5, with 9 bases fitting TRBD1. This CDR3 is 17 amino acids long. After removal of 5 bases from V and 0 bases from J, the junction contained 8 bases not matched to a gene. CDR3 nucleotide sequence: TGTGCCAGCAGTCAAATTCCGGGACAGGGTAGCAATCAGCCCCAGCATTTT. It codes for CASSQIPGQGSNQPQHF.

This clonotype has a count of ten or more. This CDR3 reads CATSGGDRGYSGANVLTF. The CDR3 nucleotides are TGTGCCACCAGCGGGGGGGACAGGGGATACTCTGGGGCCAACGTCCTGACTTTC. The chain uses TRBV15 and TRBJ2-6, with 10 bases aligning to TRBD1. The CDR3 length is 18 residues. V lost 5 bases and J lost 0; bases outside the gene matches: 7. Germline CDR1 is LNHNV and CDR2 is YYDKDF (reference sequence).

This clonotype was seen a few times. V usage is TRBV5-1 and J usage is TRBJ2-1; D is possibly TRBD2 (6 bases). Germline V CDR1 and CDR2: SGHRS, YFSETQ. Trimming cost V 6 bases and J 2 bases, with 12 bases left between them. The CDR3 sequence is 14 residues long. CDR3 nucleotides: TGCGCCAGCACGGGAGTCTCTGCCTACAATGAGCAGTTCTTC. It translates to CASTGVSAYNEQFF.

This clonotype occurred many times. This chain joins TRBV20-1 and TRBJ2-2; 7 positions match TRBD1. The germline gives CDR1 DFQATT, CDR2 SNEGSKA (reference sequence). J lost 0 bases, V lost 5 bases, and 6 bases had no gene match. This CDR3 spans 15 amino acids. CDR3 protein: CSAPRQGSNTGELFF. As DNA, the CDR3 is TGCAGTGCTCCCCGACAGGGTTCGAACACCGGGGAGCTGTTTTTT.

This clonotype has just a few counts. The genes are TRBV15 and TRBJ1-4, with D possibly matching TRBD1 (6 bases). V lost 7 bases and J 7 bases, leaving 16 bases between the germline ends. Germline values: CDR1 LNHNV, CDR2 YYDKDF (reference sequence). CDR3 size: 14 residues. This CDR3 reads CATTPRRGSEKLFF. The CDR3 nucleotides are TGTGCCACCACCCCTAGGAGGGGGAGTGAAAAACTGTTTTTT.

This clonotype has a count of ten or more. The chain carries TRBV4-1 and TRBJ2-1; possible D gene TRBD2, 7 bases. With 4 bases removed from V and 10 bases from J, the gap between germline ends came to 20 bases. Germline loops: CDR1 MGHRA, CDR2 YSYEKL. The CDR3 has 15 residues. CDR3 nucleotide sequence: TGCGCCAGCAGCCCCCGCGGGAGAGGGGGGAACGAGCAGTTCTTC. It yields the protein CASSPRGRGGNEQFF.

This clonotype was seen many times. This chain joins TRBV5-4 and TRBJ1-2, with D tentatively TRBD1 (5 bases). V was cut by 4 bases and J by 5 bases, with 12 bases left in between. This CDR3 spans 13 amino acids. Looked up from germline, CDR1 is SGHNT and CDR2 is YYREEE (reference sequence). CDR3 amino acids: CASSRDSSYGYTF. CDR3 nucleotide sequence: TGTGCCAGCAGCCGGGACTCCTCTTATGGCTACACCTTC. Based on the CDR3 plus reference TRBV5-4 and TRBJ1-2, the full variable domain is ETGVTQSPTHLIKTRGQQVTLRCSSQSGHNTVSWYQQALGQGPQFIFQYYREEENGRGNFPPRFSGLQFPNYSSELNVNALELDDSALYLCASSRDSSYGYTFGSGTRLTVV.

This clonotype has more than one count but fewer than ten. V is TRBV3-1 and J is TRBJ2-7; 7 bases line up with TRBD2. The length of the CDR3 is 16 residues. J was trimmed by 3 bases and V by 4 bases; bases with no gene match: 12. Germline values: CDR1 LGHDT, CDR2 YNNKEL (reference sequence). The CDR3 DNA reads TGTGCCAGCAGCCTTCCTTTAGGGAGGGGCGGCTACGAGCAGTACTTC. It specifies CASSLPLGRGGYEQYF.

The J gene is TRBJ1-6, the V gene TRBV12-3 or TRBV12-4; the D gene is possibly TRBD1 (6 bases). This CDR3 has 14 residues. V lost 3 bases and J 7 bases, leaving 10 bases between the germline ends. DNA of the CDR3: TGTGCCAGCAGTTTTGGGGGGCGCAATTCACCCCTCCACTTT. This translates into CASSFGGRNSPLHF.

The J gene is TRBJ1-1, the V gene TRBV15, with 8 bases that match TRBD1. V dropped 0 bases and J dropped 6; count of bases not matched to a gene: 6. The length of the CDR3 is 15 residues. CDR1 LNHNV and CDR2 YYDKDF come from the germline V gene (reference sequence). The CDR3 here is CATSRDGTGFSEAFF. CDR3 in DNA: TGTGCCACCAGCAGAGATGGGACAGGTTTTTCTGAAGCTTTCTTT.

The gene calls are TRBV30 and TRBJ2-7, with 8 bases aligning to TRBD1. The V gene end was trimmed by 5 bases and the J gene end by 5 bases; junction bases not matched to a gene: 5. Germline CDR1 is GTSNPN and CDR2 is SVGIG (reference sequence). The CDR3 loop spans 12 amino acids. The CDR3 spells CAWGGQGDEQYF. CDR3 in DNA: TGTGCCTGGGGAGGACAGGGTGACGAGCAGTACTTC.

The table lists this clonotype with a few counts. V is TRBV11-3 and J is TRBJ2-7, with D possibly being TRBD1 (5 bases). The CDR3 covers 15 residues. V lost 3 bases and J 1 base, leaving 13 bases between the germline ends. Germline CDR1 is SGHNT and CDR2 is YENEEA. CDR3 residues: CASSFSAGPSYEQYF. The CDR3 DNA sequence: TGTGCCAGCAGCTTTAGTGCAGGGCCTTCCTACGAGCAGTACTTC.

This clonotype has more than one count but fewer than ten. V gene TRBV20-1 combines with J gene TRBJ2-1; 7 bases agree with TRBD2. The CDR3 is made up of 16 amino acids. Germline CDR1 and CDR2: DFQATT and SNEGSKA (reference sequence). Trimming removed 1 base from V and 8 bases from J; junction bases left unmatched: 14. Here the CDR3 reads CSARGGWGRAVDEQFF. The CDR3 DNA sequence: TGCAGTGCTAGAGGGGGTTGGGGGAGGGCCGTAGATGAGCAGTTCTTC.

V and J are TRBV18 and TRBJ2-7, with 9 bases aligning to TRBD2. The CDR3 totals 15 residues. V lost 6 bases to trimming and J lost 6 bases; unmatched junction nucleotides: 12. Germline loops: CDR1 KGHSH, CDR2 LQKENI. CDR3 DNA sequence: TGTGCCAGCTCGAGTACGCGGGGGGGATCGGGCGAGCAGTACTTC. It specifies CASSSTRGGSGEQYF.

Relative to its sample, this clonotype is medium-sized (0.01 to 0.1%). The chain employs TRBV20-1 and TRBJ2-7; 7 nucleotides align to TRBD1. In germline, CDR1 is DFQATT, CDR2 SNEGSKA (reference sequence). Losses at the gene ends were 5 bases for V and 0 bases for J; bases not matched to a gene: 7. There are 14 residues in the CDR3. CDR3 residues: CSARDRPSSYEQYF. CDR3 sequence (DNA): TGCAGTGCTCGGGACAGACCCAGCTCCTACGAGCAGTACTTC.